Here is one TCR beta chain with its context. This record belongs to a study of blood T cell repertoires in COVID-19. Study-level information: Sample material is recorded as cDNA or gDNA derived from T cells, B-cell-depleted T cells, or PBMCs.

Source study methods: From reference gene primer amplification, estimates of nucleated cell counts were derived. The data were produced by immunoSEQ multiplex PCR, yet TCRdb's version contains in-frame clones alone and is incomplete. V, J and clone size are taken as reported in that table, and D and trimming were inferred from the DNA itself. The sample consists of about 97,000 clones, 84% of them appearing once. The germline CDR1 and CDR2 sequences are LNHDA and SQIVND (reference sequence). The length of the CDR3 is 16 residues. V was shortened by 5 bases and J by 1 base, with 12 bases between the two germline ends.

Sequencing was carried out using peripheral blood. The sequence came from a human donor in a cohort sampled during active COVID-19. The J gene is TRBJ2-6, the V gene TRBV19, with D maybe TRBD1 (5 bases). The DNA of the CDR3 is TGTGCCAGTAGTCCGACTCGGACATCTGGGGCCAACGTCCTGACTTTC. Amino acid sequence: CASSPTRTSGANVLTF.